Listed here are 15 T cell receptor beta chains from one sample, sequenced in a study of blood T cells in healthy people across ages (dated by TCRdb to 2013 to 2016). Library preparation used 5' RACE. TCRdb lists the instrument as Illumina HiSeq 2500. A second PCR of about 7 to 12 cycles was run with a J-beta primer mix and a sample-barcoded 5' primer. In-frame beta chains were kept once TCRdb had trimmed the public reads at Q25 with fastp and called clones with MiXCR. When rows share a CDR3 protein, they turn into one entry using the most common DNA and genes. The sample contains 780,000 or so distinct CDR3 sequences, around three fifths of them found a single time. Jointly, the top ten make up under 30% of the sample. Source material: blood. The receptors shown here come from a man aged 35 to 55 in good health.

The chain is built from TRBV12-3 or TRBV12-4 and TRBJ2-1, with TRBD2 as a possible D gene (5 bases). Gene TRBJ2-7 matches the end of the DNA better, so the J call may be wrong. The CDR3 is 16 residues long. The CDR3 loop reads CASTLRAEVTYNEQYF. For the CDR3, the DNA is TGTGCCAGCACACTCAGAGCGGAAGTAACCTACAATGAGCAGTACTTC.

The sample holds one count of this clonotype. The chain recombines TRBV7-9 with TRBJ2-6, with D tentatively TRBD2 (6 bases). The CDR3 is 17 amino acids. V lost 5 bases to trimming and J lost 0 bases, with 14 bases between them. Germline V gives CDR1 SEHNR, CDR2 FQNEAQ (reference sequence). CDR3 sequence (DNA): TGTGCCAGCAGCCGTTCGGGGGTTAGCTCTGGGGCCAACGTCCTGACTTTC. Protein product: CASSRSGVSSGANVLTF.

The V and J genes are TRBV29-1 and TRBJ1-4, with TRBD1 as a possible D gene (5 bases). The V end was cut by 6 bases, the J end by 0 bases, with 14 bases between. The CDR3 sequence is 15 residues long. Germline V gene data show CDR1 as SQVTM and CDR2 as ANQGSEA. CDR3 residues: CSVRAASATNEKLFF. As DNA, the CDR3 is TGCAGCGTCAGGGCAGCCAGCGCAACTAATGAAAAACTGTTTTTT.

The V call is TRBV27, the J call TRBJ2-4, with D unresolved. This CDR3 comprises 11 residues. Trimming took off 7 bases at V and 8 bases at J, with 9 bases between the two ends. Germline loops: CDR1 MNHEY, CDR2 SMNVEV (reference sequence). CDR3 loop: CASTFEHIQYF. CDR3 DNA sequence: TGTGCCAGCACCTTCGAACACATTCAGTACTTC.

CDR3 coding DNA: TGCAGCGTTGCAAGCCAGGGCGGCAATCAGCCCCAGCATTTT. It is translated as CSVASQGGNQPQHF. This sequence joins TRBV29-1 and TRBJ1-5; possibly TRBD1 for D (5 bases). Deletions cut 4 bases from V and 2 bases from J, with 12 bases between. CDR1 and CDR2 (germline): SQVTM, ANQGSEA. The CDR3 contains 14 residues.

A few counts support this clonotype. The chain has TRBV20-1 and TRBJ2-2, with D maybe TRBD1 (6 bases). Deletions cut 4 bases from V and 1 base from J, with 10 bases between. Germline loops: CDR1 DFQATT, CDR2 SNEGSKA (reference sequence). CDR3 length: 14 amino acids. The CDR3 DNA follows: TGCAGTGCTACTCGACAGGTGAACACCGGGGAGCTGTTTTTT. The encoded protein is CSATRQVNTGELFF.

The chain joins TRBV7-2 to TRBJ2-7, with 7 bases identical to TRBD2. Germline CDR1 reads SGHTA; CDR2 reads FQGNSA. The CDR3 has 15 amino acids. Losses at the gene ends were 0 bases for V and 1 base for J; bases not matched to a gene: 3. The CDR3 is CASSLAWDYSYEQYF. The CDR3 DNA reads as TGTGCCAGCAGCTTAGCTTGGGACTATTCCTACGAGCAGTACTTC.

This chain uses TRBV29-1 with TRBJ2-1, with D possibly matching TRBD2 (6 bases). The DNA matches TRBJ2-7 better at its end, which makes the J call doubtful. The germline V gene has CDR1 SQVTM and CDR2 ANQGSEA. The CDR3 totals 13 residues. The CDR3 nucleotides are TGCAGCGCTCTTCCGGGAGTCTACAATGAGCAGTACTTC. Its translation is CSALPGVYNEQYF.

This chain connects TRBV10-2 to TRBJ2-5; the D call may be TRBD1 or TRBD2 (6 bases each). Gene TRBJ2-7 matches the end of the DNA better, so the J call may be wrong. Germline CDR1 is WSHSY and CDR2 is SAAADI. The CDR3 covers 13 residues. CDR3 bases: TGCGCCAGCAGTGATACGGGGGCAGGCGAGCAGTACTTC. Its protein product is CASSDTGAGEQYF.

A few counts support this clonotype. The J gene is TRBJ2-2, the V gene TRBV24-1, with D tentatively TRBD1 (6 bases). The V end was cut by 7 bases, the J end by 7 bases, with 9 bases between. The CDR3 covers 12 residues. Germline CDR1 KGHDR, CDR2 SFDVKD. The CDR3 sequence is CATRGANGELFF. The CDR3 region has the DNA TGTGCCACCAGGGGGGCCAACGGGGAGCTGTTTTTT.

This chain connects TRBV29-1 to TRBJ2-5; 8 bases are shared with TRBD2. The CDR3 covers 16 residues. CDR1 and CDR2 from the germline V gene are SQVTM and ANQGSEA. With 6 bases clipped from V and 4 bases from J, the junction kept 16 bases outside the gene matches. The CDR3 loop is CSVQGRAGEGIETQYF. DNA for the CDR3: TGCAGCGTACAGGGACGAGCGGGGGAAGGGATAGAGACCCAGTACTTC.

This clonotype was counted a few times. The chain joins TRBV7-8 to TRBJ2-3; TRBD2 aligns across 12 bases. The CDR3 is made up of 17 amino acids. The germline CDR1 and CDR2 sequences are SGHVS and FQNEAQ. The V and J ends lost 5 bases and 3 bases, in that order; junction bases with no gene match: 9. The CDR3 bases are TGTGCCAGCAGCAAGGGACTAGCGGGCTCGAAGACAGATACGCAGTATTTT. Encoded protein: CASSKGLAGSKTDTQYF.

This clonotype was seen only a few times. The chain joins TRBV6-1 to TRBJ2-5; 7 positions agree with TRBD2. Unmatched junction bases numbered 17, after V lost 5 bases and J lost 5 bases. Germline CDR1 and CDR2: MNHNS and SASEGT. This CDR3 comprises 17 residues. The CDR3 loop is CASSRVASGPVGETQYF. The CDR3 coding sequence is TGTGCCAGCAGTCGCGTAGCTAGCGGCCCAGTTGGGGAGACCCAGTACTTC.

V usage is TRBV7-2 and J usage is TRBJ2-6; 8 bases are shared with TRBD1. J gave up 2 bases and V 5 bases, and 14 bases lay outside the gene matches. Germline CDR1 SGHTA, CDR2 FQGNSA. The CDR3 is made up of 19 amino acids. CDR3: CASSPRLGRGHPGANVLTF. CDR3 DNA sequence: TGTGCCAGCAGCCCTCGTTTAGGCAGGGGGCATCCTGGGGCCAACGTCCTGACTTTC.

The chain is built from TRBV28 and TRBJ2-2; 9 nucleotides align to TRBD2. The ends lost 3 bases at V and 6 bases at J; junction bases unmatched: 8. The CDR3 contains 16 residues. CDR1 and CDR2 from the germline V gene are MDHEN and SYDVKM. DNA for the CDR3: TGTGCCAGCAGTTTGCCCATAGCGGGGGCCGCCGGGGAGCTGTTTTTT. It specifies CASSLPIAGAAGELFF. The full variable domain, its missing parts supplied by reference TRBV28 and TRBJ2-2, is DVKVTQSSRYLVKRTGEKVFLECVQDMDHENMFWYRQDPGLGLRLIYFSYDVKMKEKGDIPEGYSVSREKKERFSLILESASTNQTSMYLCASSLPIAGAAGELFFGEGSRLTVL.